The rows below give T cell receptor beta chains drawn from one sample of a study of cytomegalovirus exposure and HLA in healthy donors. Generated by immunoSEQ multiplex PCR, the TCRdb table keeps only in-frame clones and is missing some. In total, the table holds fewer than 250,000 clones. Input material: PBMCs. These TCRs come from a woman aged 30 to 39 in good health and CMV-seropositive. The CDR3 runs from the conserved cysteine through the conserved F or W. The order of the fields is D gene, J gene, V gene, CDR3 protein, CDR3 DNA. D genes are given only for firm matches.

TRBD2 | TRBJ2-1 | TRBV9 | CASSEGLAGYNEQFF | TGTGCCAGCAGTGAGGGACTAGCGGGCTACAATGAGCAGTTCTTC
NA | TRBJ2-1 | TRBV6-5 | CASSHGTGEQFF | TGTGCCAGCAGCCATGGGACTGGGGAGCAGTTCTTC
NA | TRBJ2-7 | TRBV19 | CASSIGEVYEQYF | TGTGCCAGTAGTATCGGGGAGGTGTACGAGCAGTACTTC
TRBD1 | TRBJ1-2 | TRBV11-2 | CASSFAGGFGYTF | TGTGCCAGCAGCTTCGCAGGGGGCTTTGGCTACACCTTC
TRBD1 | TRBJ1-5 | TRBV6-5 | CASSYPTGRGNQPQHF | TGTGCCAGCAGTTACCCGACAGGGAGAGGCAATCAGCCCCAGCATTTT
TRBD1 | TRBJ1-4 | TRBV5-4 | CASSLGQGGEKLFF | TGTGCCAGCAGCTTGGGACAGGGAGGTGAAAAACTGTTTTTT
NA | TRBJ2-5 | TRBV7-2 | CASSLVSGLETQYF | TGTGCCAGCAGCTTAGTATCAGGGTTAGAGACCCAGTACTTC
TRBD2 | TRBJ2-7 | TRBV7-6 | CASSPRTSGTYEQYF | TGTGCCAGCAGCCCCCGGACTAGCGGGACGTACGAGCAGTACTTC
NA | TRBJ1-2 | TRBV6-5 | CASSYDYVQGLGGYTF | TGTGCCAGCAGTTACGACTACGTACAGGGATTGGGAGGCTACACCTTC
TRBD1 | TRBJ2-1 | TRBV30 | CAWSAGGQIGQFF | TGTGCCTGGAGTGCAGGGGGCCAGATTGGGCAGTTCTTC
NA | TRBJ2-7 | TRBV5-1 | CASSLGSWGGSYEQYF | TGCGCCAGCAGCTTGGGGTCGTGGGGAGGCTCCTACGAGCAGTACTTC
NA | TRBJ1-1 | TRBV6-5 | CASHFGSTEAFF | TGTGCCAGCCACTTCGGGTCGACTGAAGCTTTCTTT
NA | TRBJ1-2 | TRBV2 | CASSEQIWGYTF | TGTGCCAGCAGTGAACAGATTTGGGGCTACACCTTC
TRBD1 | TRBJ1-2 | TRBV9 | CASSVLGDRGSDGYAF | TGTGCCAGCAGCGTATTGGGGGACAGGGGTTCGGATGGCTACGCCTTC
TRBD2 | TRBJ2-5 | TRBV7-2 | CASSLNSGDVGETQYF | TGTGCCAGCAGCTTAAATAGCGGGGATGTCGGAGAGACCCAGTACTTC
TRBD1 | TRBJ1-1 | TRBV5-1 | CASSDQGQGIITEAFF | TGCGCCAGCAGCGACCAGGGACAGGGAATCATAACTGAAGCTTTCTTT
NA | TRBJ2-1 | TRBV5-1 | CASSLETAREKFF | TGCGCCAGCAGCTTGGAAACGGCTCGGGAAAAGTTCTTC
TRBD2 | TRBJ2-1 | TRBV2 | CASSDAGGVGEQFF | TGTGCCAGCAGTGACGCGGGAGGGGTCGGGGAGCAGTTCTTC
NA | TRBJ2-3 | TRBV7-9 | CASSAFYTDTQYF | TGTGCCAGCAGCGCATTCTACACAGATACGCAGTATTTT
NA | TRBJ2-7 | TRBV27 | CASSASGTKNEQYF | TGTGCCAGCAGTGCCTCCGGGACAAAAAACGAGCAGTACTTC
NA | TRBJ1-3 | TRBV6-1 | CASSEQVPSSGNTIYF | TGTGCCAGCAGTGAACAGGTCCCGAGCTCTGGAAACACCATATATTTT
NA | TRBJ2-2 | TRBV5-1 | CASSWRDAGELFF | TGCGCCAGCAGCTGGAGGGACGCCGGGGAGCTGTTTTTT
NA | TRBJ2-7 | TRBV6-5 | CASSTGSPFYEQYF | TGTGCCAGCAGTACAGGGTCCCCTTTCTACGAGCAGTACTTC
TRBD1 | TRBJ1-2 | TRBV7-2 | CASSEGQGAFDGYTF | TGTGCCAGCAGCGAGGGACAGGGGGCTTTTGATGGCTACACCTTC
TRBD1 | TRBJ2-7 | TRBV29-1 | CSVSPTGTGRSEQYF | TGCAGCGTATCACCGACCGGGACAGGCCGCTCCGAGCAGTACTTC
TRBD2 | TRBJ2-3 | TRBV10-1 | CASSDDPGLGKDTQYF | TGCGCCAGCAGTGACGATCCGGGACTAGGTAAAGATACGCAGTATTTT
TRBD1 | TRBJ1-3 | TRBV6-6 | CASSADRVSTIYF | TGTGCCAGCAGTGCCGACAGGGTCAGCACCATATATTTT
NA | TRBJ1-2 | TRBV7-9 | CASSLAQSANYGYTF | TGTGCCAGCAGCTTAGCTCAGTCAGCTAACTATGGCTACACCTTC
NA | TRBJ1-2 | TRBV2 | CASSERAPGISNYGYTF | TGTGCCAGCAGTGAAAGGGCCCCAGGGATTTCTAACTATGGCTACACCTTC
TRBD1 | TRBJ2-1 | TRBV5-4 | CASSQGVSYNEQFF | TGTGCCAGCAGCCAGGGGGTTTCCTACAATGAGCAGTTCTTC
NA | TRBJ1-5 | TRBV18 | CASSPGARHEPQHF | TGTGCCAGCTCACCGGGAGCCCGACATGAGCCCCAGCATTTT
NA | TRBJ1-2 | TRBV28 | CASSITDAYGYTF | TGTGCCAGCAGTATCACAGATGCCTATGGCTACACCTTC
NA | TRBJ2-2 | TRBV10-3 | CAISELMDIATNTGELFF | TGTGCCATCAGTGAATTAATGGACATCGCTACGAACACCGGGGAGCTGTTTTTT
NA | TRBJ1-1 | TRBV9 | CASSPQVNTEAFF | TGTGCCAGCAGCCCCCAGGTGAACACTGAAGCTTTCTTT
TRBD2 | TRBJ2-4 | TRBV30 | CAWGPRGVKNIQYF | TGTGCCTGGGGCCCTCGGGGGGTCAAAAACATTCAGTACTTC
NA | TRBJ1-2 | TRBV25-1 | CASSESGRVPNYGYTF | TGTGCCAGCAGTGAATCGGGGAGGGTGCCTAACTATGGCTACACCTTC
TRBD2 | TRBJ2-7 | TRBV7-2 | CASTPLAADSREQYF | TGTGCCAGCACCCCACTAGCGGCCGATTCCCGCGAGCAGTACTTC
TRBD1 | TRBJ2-7 | TRBV19 | CASSMRDRSYEQYF | TGTGCCAGTAGTATGAGGGACAGATCCTACGAGCAGTACTTC
NA | TRBJ1-2 | TRBV4-1 | CASSREGASRIGGYTF | TGCGCCAGCAGCCGGGAGGGAGCGAGTCGGATTGGTGGCTACACCTTC
TRBD1 | TRBJ2-7 | TRBV28 | CASTGTGGVKYF | TGTGCCAGTACCGGGACAGGGGGCGTAAAGTACTTC
TRBD2 | TRBJ2-3 | TRBV4-3 | CASSHQLSGSGTDTQYF | TGCGCCAGCAGCCACCAACTTAGCGGGAGCGGCACAGATACGCAGTATTTT
TRBD1 | TRBJ2-7 | TRBV11-2 | CASRPLRTGGYEQYF | TGTGCCAGCAGACCTCTGAGAACAGGGGGGTACGAGCAGTACTTC
NA | TRBJ1-2 | TRBV6-5 | CASSYSTVSFYGYTF | TGTGCCAGCAGTTACTCGACAGTCAGTTTCTATGGCTACACCTTC
NA | TRBJ1-1 | TRBV7-9 | CASSLFTVNTEAFF | TGTGCCAGCAGCTTATTCACAGTCAACACTGAAGCTTTCTTT
NA | TRBJ1-4 | TRBV28 | CASSFMKAAPNEKLFF | TGTGCCAGCAGTTTCATGAAGGCAGCGCCTAATGAAAAACTGTTTTTT
TRBD1 | TRBJ1-1 | TRBV7-2 | CASSLLGPGQGWGTEAFF | TGTGCCAGCAGCTTATTAGGGCCGGGACAGGGGTGGGGCACTGAAGCTTTCTTT
TRBD1 | TRBJ1-5 | TRBV28 | CASSLWTGGGPQHF | TGTGCCAGCAGTTTATGGACAGGGGGTGGGCCCCAGCATTTT
NA | TRBJ2-1 | TRBV5-1 | CASSPISGGSRHEQFF | TGCGCCAGCAGCCCGATTAGTGGGGGCAGTAGGCATGAGCAGTTCTTC
TRBD2 | TRBJ2-1 | TRBV13 | CASSPRLAGVVDEQFF | TGTGCCAGCAGCCCACGACTAGCGGGAGTAGTCGATGAGCAGTTCTTC